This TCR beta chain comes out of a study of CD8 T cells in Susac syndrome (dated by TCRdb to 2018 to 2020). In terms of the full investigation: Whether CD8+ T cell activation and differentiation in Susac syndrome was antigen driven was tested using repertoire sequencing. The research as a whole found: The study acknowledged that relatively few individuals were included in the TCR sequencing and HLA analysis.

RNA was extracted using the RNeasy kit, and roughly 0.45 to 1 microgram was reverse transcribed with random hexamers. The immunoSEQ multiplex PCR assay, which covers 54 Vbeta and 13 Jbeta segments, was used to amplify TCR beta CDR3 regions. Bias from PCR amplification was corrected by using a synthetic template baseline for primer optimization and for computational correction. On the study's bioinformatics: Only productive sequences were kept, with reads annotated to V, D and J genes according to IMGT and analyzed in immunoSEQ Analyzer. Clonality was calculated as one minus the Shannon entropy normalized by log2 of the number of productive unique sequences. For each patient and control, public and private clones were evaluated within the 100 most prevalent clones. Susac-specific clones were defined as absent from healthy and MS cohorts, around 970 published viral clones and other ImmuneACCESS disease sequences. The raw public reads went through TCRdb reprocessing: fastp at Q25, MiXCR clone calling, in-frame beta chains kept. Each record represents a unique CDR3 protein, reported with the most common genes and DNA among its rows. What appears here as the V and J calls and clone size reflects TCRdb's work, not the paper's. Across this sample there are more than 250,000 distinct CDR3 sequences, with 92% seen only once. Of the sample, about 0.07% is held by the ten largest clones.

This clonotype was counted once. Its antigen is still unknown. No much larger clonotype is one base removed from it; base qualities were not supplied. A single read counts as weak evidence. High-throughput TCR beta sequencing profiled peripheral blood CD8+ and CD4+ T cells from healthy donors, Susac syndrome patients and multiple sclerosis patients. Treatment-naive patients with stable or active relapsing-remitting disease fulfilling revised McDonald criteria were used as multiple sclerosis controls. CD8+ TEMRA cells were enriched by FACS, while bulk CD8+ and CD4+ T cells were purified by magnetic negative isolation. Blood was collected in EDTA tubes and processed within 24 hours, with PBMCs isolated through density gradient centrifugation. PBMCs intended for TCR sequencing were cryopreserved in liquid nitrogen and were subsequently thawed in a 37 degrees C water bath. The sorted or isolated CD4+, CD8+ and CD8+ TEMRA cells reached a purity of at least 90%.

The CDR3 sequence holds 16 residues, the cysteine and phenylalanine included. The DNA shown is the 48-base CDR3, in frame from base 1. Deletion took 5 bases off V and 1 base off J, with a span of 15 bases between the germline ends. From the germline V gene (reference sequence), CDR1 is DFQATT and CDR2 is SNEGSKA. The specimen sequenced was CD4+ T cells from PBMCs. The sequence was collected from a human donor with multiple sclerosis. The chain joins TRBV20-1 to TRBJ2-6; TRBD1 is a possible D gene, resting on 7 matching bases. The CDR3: CSASGGLESGANVLTF. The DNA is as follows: TGCAGTGCTTCAGGGGGGTTAGAATCTGGGGCCAACGTCCTGACTTTC.